Shown below are 5 T cell receptor beta chains from a single sample sequenced in a study of cytomegalovirus exposure and HLA in healthy donors (dated by TCRdb to the late 2010s). Preparation of the library involved the immunoSEQ multiplex PCR assay. The table was pulled from immuneACCESS by TCRdb, which kept in-frame rearrangements only. Such tables lose some clones; where checked, under half of the loss comes from unresolved V genes, and the rest has no known cause. For this sample the table gives 200,000 to 300,000 clones, of which approximately 87% were detected only once. 2.6% of the sample rests with the top ten. Sequenced material: PBMCs. The receptor source for this set is a man aged 18 to 29 in good health and CMV-seronegative.

CDR3 in amino acids: CASNRAGADTQYF. CDR3 in DNA: TGTGCCAGCAATAGGGCGGGTGCAGATACGCAGTATTTT. The chain links TRBV2 to TRBJ2-3; a weak D match, TRBD2 (5 bases). The ends were cut back, 7 bases at V and 4 bases at J, with 12 bases in the middle. The CDR3 spans 13 residues. Germline V gives CDR1 SNHLY, CDR2 FYNNEI.

This chain joins TRBV7-9 and TRBJ2-1, with 8 bases matching TRBD1. This CDR3 is 15 amino acids long. V lost 5 bases, J lost 8 bases, and 11 bases stayed unmatched. In germline, CDR1 is SEHNR, CDR2 FQNEAQ (reference sequence). The CDR3 coding sequence is TGTGCCAGCAGCCTCGGACAGGGCCAGCCCCATGAGCAGTTCTTC. This encodes CASSLGQGQPHEQFF.

This chain uses TRBV10-1 with TRBJ2-2; D may be TRBD2 (5 bases). Germline CDR1 is WNHNN and CDR2 is SYGVQD (reference sequence). The V gene lost 3 bases and the J gene lost 2 bases, with 16 bases spanning the gap. The CDR3 runs to 17 residues. CDR3 in amino acids: CASSDFRGQSNTGELFF. CDR3 nucleotides: TGCGCCAGCAGTGACTTTCGAGGGCAGTCTAACACCGGGGAGCTGTTTTTT.

The gene calls are TRBV2 and TRBJ2-2; D gene ambiguous. CDR1 is SNHLY, CDR2 FYNNEI, per germline. The CDR3 extends over 14 amino acids. Trimming stripped 7 bases from V and 0 bases from J, with 9 bases between. The CDR3 sequence is CASNMASNTGELFF. In DNA, the CDR3 is TGTGCCAGCAATATGGCTTCGAACACCGGGGAGCTGTTTTTT.

The V call is TRBV6-5, the J call TRBJ2-6, with D perhaps TRBD1 (6 bases). This CDR3 has 15 amino acids. Trimming took off 4 bases at V and 1 base at J, with 8 bases between the two ends. Germline V lookup: CDR1 MNHEY, CDR2 SVGAGI. CDR3: CASSLRGSGANVLTF. Written as DNA, the CDR3 is TGTGCCAGCAGTTTGAGGGGGTCTGGGGCCAACGTCCTGACTTTC.